This TCR beta chain appears in the sequencing data of a study of CD8 T cells in ankylosing spondylitis. Study-level findings and limits: The authors found the disease-linked clones to be CD8+ and relatively rare in peripheral blood.

There are many counts of this clonotype. As yet, its antigen is unknown. MiXCR, applied by TCRdb to the 5' RACE reads, yields one record per CDR3 protein. The sample has roughly 250,000 distinct CDR3 sequences; 8.6% are singletons. The CDR3 runs to 15 residues. Trimming shortened V by 0 bases and J by 8 bases, and 17 bases separated the two germline ends. Germline V gives CDR1 DFQATT, CDR2 SNEGSKA (reference sequence). This clonotype was sampled from a male donor with ankylosing spondylitis or in good health (not recorded which). The sequenced sample consisted of blood, either unsorted or a sorted T cell fraction (not recorded which). This chain links TRBV20-1 with TRBJ2-1; perhaps TRBD2 as D (5 bases). CDR3 sequence (DNA): TGCAGTGCTAGAGATGAGCCCGGAGGACCCGATGAGCAGTTCTTC. This translates into CSARDEPGGPDEQFF.